The clone carrying this T cell receptor (beta chain) was seen a handful of times. Its antigen is as yet unknown. The data are from a study of T cells after yellow fever vaccination. Findings of the study overall: Most primary-vaccination clones reappeared after the booster (about 97% CD4, roughly 88% CD8). In FACS-sorted repertoires, abundant clonotypes from the bulk population could appear as contaminants. The secondary response was weaker, and its peak arrived faster, on day 5 versus 15.

Production of TCR cDNA was by 5'RACE template switching, which also added a universal primer site and UMIs. Via MiXCR, TCRdb re-called the 5' RACE reads, giving one row per CDR3 protein. The table includes 250,000 to 350,000 distinct CDR3 sequences, around 6.8% detected once. This CDR3 comprises 15 residues. The trim removed 6 bases at V and 7 bases at J, leaving 11 bases unmatched. The germline CDR1 and CDR2 sequences are MDHEN and SYDVKM. The TCR sequence derives from a young man who received the YFV17D yellow fever vaccine. The sample in question was PBMCs, obtained about 49 days after the first yellow fever vaccination. The chain couples TRBV28 to TRBJ2-7; 11 bases line up with TRBD2. The CDR3 region has the DNA TGTGCCAGCAGGGCCTCTAGCGGGGGGTTGGGGGAGCAGTACTTC. It yields the protein CASRASSGGLGEQYF.